Listed here is a single T cell receptor (beta chain). Its antigen is not known. The data were obtained in a study of cytomegalovirus exposure and HLA in healthy donors. Overall study results and limits: Presence/absence analyses assumed roughly uniform sequencing depth across donors. CMV antigen specificity of a few CMV-associated chains was confirmed in vitro.

Primers: 60 Vbeta forward and 13 Jbeta reverse. Here immunoSEQ multiplex PCR was the method, and the copy in TCRdb shows in-frame clones only, minus some. This table holds tens of thousands of clones, 70% to 75% found once. The germline V gene has CDR1 SGHRS and CDR2 YFSETQ. This CDR3 is built from 15 residues. Trimming removed 1 base from V and 5 bases from J; junction bases left unmatched: 8. Sequenced: PBMCs. The clonotype was recovered from a young woman in good health and CMV-seronegative. This sequence joins TRBV5-1 and TRBJ2-5; 7 bases match TRBD2. The CDR3 DNA sequence: TGCGCCAGCAGCTTGCCGGGACTATACACGGAGACCCAGTACTTC. It is translated as CASSLPGLYTETQYF.